This TCR beta chain was identified in a study of blood T cell repertoires in COVID-19. The overall study: T cells, B-cell-depleted T cells, or PBMCs provided the cDNA or gDNA that served as material.

As originally analysed: Amplification from reference gene primers served as the basis for estimated nucleated cell counts. Here immunoSEQ multiplex PCR was the method, and the copy in TCRdb shows in-frame clones only, minus some. V and J calls and clone size are those listed in that table; D and trimming were worked out from the DNA. The sample has around 500,000 clones, approximately 85% seen once. Specimen: peripheral blood. The receptor was isolated from a human donor in a cohort sampled during active COVID-19.

The CDR3, as DNA: TGTGCCAGCGTTTCGTATTATGGCTACACCTTC. This sequence encodes CASVSYYGYTF. V gene TRBV6-5 combines with J gene TRBJ1-2, with unresolved D. V was pared by 8 bases and J by 5 bases, with 9 bases between. The V gene's germline CDR1 is MNHEY and CDR2 SVGAGI. The length of the CDR3 is 11 residues.